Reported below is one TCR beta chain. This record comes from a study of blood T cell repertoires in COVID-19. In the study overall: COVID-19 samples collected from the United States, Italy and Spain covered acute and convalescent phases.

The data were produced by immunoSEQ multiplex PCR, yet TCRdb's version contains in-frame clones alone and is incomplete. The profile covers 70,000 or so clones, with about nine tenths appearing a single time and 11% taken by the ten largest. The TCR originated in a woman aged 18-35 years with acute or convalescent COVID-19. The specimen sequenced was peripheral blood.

The CDR3 here is CASSGGGGGQYF. For the CDR3, the DNA is TGTGCCAGCAGCGGGGGGGGCGGAGGCCAGTACTTC. V and J are TRBV5-8 and TRBJ2-5; perhaps TRBD2 as D (7 bases). Germline CDR1 SGHTS, CDR2 YDEGEE. V dropped 4 bases and J dropped 10 bases, with 14 bases sitting between them. The CDR3 length is 12 residues.